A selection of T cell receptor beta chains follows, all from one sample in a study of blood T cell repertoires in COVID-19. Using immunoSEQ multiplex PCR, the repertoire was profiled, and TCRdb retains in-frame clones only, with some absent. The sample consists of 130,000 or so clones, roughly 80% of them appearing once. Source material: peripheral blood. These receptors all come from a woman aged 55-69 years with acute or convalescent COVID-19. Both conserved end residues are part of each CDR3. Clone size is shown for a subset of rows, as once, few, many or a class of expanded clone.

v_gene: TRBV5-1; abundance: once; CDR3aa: CASSLKERPTEAFF
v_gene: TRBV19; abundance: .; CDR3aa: CASSTGFSTNEKLFF
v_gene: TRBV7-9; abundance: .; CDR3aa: CASSLAGIDIQYF
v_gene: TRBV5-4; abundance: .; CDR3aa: CASSLTSGVNGELFF
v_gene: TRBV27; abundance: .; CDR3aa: CASSLRGGHNQPQHF
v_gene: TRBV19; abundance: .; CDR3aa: CASSIQTGTESFTDTQYF
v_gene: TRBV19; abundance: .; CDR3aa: CASSMREVNTEAFF
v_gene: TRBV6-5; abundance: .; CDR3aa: CASSLDRATGNTIYF
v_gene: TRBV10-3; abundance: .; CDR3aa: CAISEATANEKLFF
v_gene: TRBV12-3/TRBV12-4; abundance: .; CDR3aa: CASSRRLDEQYF
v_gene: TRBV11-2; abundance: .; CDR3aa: CASSPPRPTNTEAFF
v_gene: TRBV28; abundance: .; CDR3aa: CASSRQGGYEQYF
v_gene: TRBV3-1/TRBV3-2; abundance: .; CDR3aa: CASSQNPQGFNQPQHF
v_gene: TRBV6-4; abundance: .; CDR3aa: CASSDRGSPLHF
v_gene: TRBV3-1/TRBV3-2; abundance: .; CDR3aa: CASSQVLNEKLFF
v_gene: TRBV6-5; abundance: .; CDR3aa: CASSYTYRAGGLPQHF
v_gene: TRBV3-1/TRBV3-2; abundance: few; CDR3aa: CASSQRDRGSPLHF
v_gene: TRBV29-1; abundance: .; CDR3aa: CSVAGPNTEAFF
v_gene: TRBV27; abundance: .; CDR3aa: CASTGGNEQFF
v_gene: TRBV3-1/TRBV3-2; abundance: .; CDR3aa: CASSQAGSNYGYTF
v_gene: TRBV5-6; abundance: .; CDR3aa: CASKTSQVNSPLHF
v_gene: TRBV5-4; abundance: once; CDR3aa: CASSLDRAIEAFF
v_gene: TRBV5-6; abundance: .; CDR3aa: CASSLDGKVDEQYF
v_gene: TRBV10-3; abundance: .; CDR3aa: CAISEGRGHTNTEAFF
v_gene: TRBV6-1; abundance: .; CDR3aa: CASSEALRSSESF
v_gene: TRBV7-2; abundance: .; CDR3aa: CASSLRDRGLPGELFF
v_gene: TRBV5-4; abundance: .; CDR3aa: CASSLQGRINQPQHF
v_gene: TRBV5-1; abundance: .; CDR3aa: CASSSWTGVGEKLFF
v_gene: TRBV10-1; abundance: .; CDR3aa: CASRSGQGGEQYF
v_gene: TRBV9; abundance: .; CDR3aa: CASSVEGETFSGNTIYF
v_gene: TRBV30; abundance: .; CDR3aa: CAWSVGQGGGQYF
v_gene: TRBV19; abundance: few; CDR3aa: CASSMGGSGNYGYTF
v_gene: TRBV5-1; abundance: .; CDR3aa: CASSLAGQGGQPQHF
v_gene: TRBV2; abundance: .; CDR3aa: CASGTVQETQYF
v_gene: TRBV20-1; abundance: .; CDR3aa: CSASRQGSEQYF
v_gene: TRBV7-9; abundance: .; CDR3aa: CASSLDGRGAVNIQYF
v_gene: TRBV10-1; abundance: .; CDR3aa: CASWVTGDGNTEAFF
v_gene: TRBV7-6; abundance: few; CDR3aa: CASSLGPMDSNYGYTF
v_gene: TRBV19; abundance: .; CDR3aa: CASSKNPGGSSYNSPLHF
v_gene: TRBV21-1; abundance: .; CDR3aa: CASSNHSNQPQHF
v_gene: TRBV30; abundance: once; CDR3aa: CAWSVRHSSFDGYTF
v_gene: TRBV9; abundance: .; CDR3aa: CASSVDLGGNQPQHF
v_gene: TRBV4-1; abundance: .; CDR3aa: CASLSGAEAFF
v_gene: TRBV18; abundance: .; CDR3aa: CASSPRQGPETQYF
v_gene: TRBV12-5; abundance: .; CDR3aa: CASGSGANTGELFF
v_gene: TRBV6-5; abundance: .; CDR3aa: CASSPGQLEAFF
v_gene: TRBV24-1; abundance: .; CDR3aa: CATNEGGNSLGVLNEKLFF